Shown below are 14 T cell receptor beta chains from a single sample sequenced in a study of blood T cell repertoires in COVID-19. TCRdb keeps only in-frame clones here, not all; method: immunoSEQ multiplex PCR. The sample shows about 42,000 clones, 87% of them seen only once. The sample taken for sequencing was peripheral blood. Source of these receptors: a woman of 80 years or more in a cohort sampled during active or convalescent COVID-19.

The chain uses TRBV11-3 and TRBJ2-3, with a tentative D call TRBD2 (5 bases). The germline V and J ends were trimmed by 3 bases and 2 bases, with 15 bases remaining between them. Germline CDR1 and CDR2: SGHNT and YENEEA. This CDR3 comprises 16 residues. The CDR3 loop is CASSLGGWPSTDTQYF. The CDR3 nucleotides are TGTGCCAGCAGCTTGGGCGGGTGGCCATCCACAGATACGCAGTATTTT.

The chain recombines TRBV4-3 with TRBJ1-1; no clear D gene. The CDR3 contains 16 residues. CDR1 is LGHNA and CDR2 is YSLEER in the germline V gene. Between the trimmed V and J ends, which lost 0 bases and 0 bases, there was a span of 11 bases. CDR3 in DNA: TGCGCCAGCAGCCAAGATCCCTCTTCTATGAACACTGAAGCTTTCTTT. Protein: CASSQDPSSMNTEAFF.

The chain carries TRBV6-4 and TRBJ2-7; TRBD2 matches at 11 bases. V dropped 8 bases and J dropped 6; count of bases not matched to a gene: 15. The CDR3 is 16 amino acids. The germline CDR1 and CDR2 sequences are MRHNA and SNTAGT. The CDR3 here is CASPRGPLAGVFEQYF. The CDR3 nucleotides read TGTGCCAGCCCCCGGGGCCCACTAGCGGGAGTTTTCGAGCAGTACTTC.

The chain carries TRBV3-1 (or the pseudogene TRBV3-2) and TRBJ1-1; D call uncertain. Germline CDR1 is LGHDT and CDR2 is YNNKEL (reference sequence). The length of the CDR3 is 13 residues. V gave up 4 bases and J gave up 4 bases, with 10 bases separating them. The CDR3 nucleotides are TGTGCCAGCAGCCGGCTAGGTACCACTGAAGCTTTCTTT. Translated, it gives CASSRLGTTEAFF.

The J gene is TRBJ1-1, the V gene TRBV7-2; 11 nucleotides agree with TRBD1. Trimming took 5 bases from V and 4 from J; bases not matched to a gene: 6. Germline values: CDR1 SGHTA, CDR2 FQGNSA. The CDR3 has 15 residues. CDR3 amino acids: CASSQDRGLFTEAFF. The CDR3 nucleotides read TGTGCCAGCAGCCAGGACAGGGGGCTATTCACTGAAGCTTTCTTT.

The chain recombines TRBV5-5 with TRBJ1-1; perhaps TRBD1 as D (6 bases). V lost 0 bases to trimming and J lost 1 base, with 10 bases between them. The germline CDR1 and CDR2 sequences are SGHKS and YYEKEE (reference sequence). CDR3 size: 15 residues. The CDR3 spells CASSLGQGRNTEAFF. CDR3 coding DNA: TGTGCCAGCAGCTTGGGGCAGGGGCGGAACACTGAAGCTTTCTTT.

This chain links TRBV5-1 with TRBJ2-1, with a possible D match to TRBD1 (6 bases). The CDR3 sequence is 14 residues long. Germline CDR1 and CDR2: SGHRS and YFSETQ. V lost 4 bases and J 6 bases, leaving 14 bases between the germline ends. Here the CDR3 reads CASSPGLQGNEQFF. DNA of the CDR3: TGCGCCAGCAGCCCGGGGCTACAGGGCAATGAGCAGTTCTTC.

This chain links TRBV7-6 with TRBJ2-5, with a possible D match to TRBD1 (7 bases). The CDR3 is 14 amino acids. Germline V gene lookup returns CDR1 SGHVS and CDR2 FNYEAQ. Trimming cost V 5 bases and J 5 bases, with 15 bases left between them. The CDR3 region is CASSVTGAGETQYF. CDR3 DNA: TGTGCCAGCAGCGTTACAGGGGCGGGGGAGACCCAGTACTTC. The full variable domain, completed using reference TRBV7-6 and TRBJ2-5, is GAGVSQSPRYKVTKRGQDVALRCDPISGHVSLYWYRQALGQGPEFLTYFNYEAQQDKSGLPNDRFSAERPEGSISTLTIQRTEQRDSAMYRCASSVTGAGETQYFGPGTRLLVL.

The chain carries TRBV24-1 and TRBJ2-5; D not resolved. Trimming took off 3 bases at V and 7 bases at J, with 8 bases between the two ends. The CDR3 is 12 residues long. Germline V gene data show CDR1 as KGHDR and CDR2 as SFDVKD. DNA for the CDR3: TGTGCCACCAGTGATCCCGGCGGGACCCAGTACTTC. As protein: CATSDPGGTQYF.

V gene TRBV9 combines with J gene TRBJ1-2; 8 positions match TRBD1. The V gene end was trimmed by 2 bases and the J gene end by 2 bases; junction bases not matched to a gene: 8. This CDR3 is 16 amino acids long. Germline CDR1 SGDLS, CDR2 YYNGEE. CDR3 in amino acids: CASSVGTGLKNYGYTF. CDR3 bases: TGTGCCAGCAGCGTCGGGACAGGCCTAAAAAACTATGGCTACACCTTC.

The chain has TRBV5-1 and TRBJ2-5; the D gene is possibly TRBD1 (6 bases). This CDR3 comprises 14 residues. Looked up from germline, CDR1 is SGHRS and CDR2 is YFSETQ. The V gene lost 4 bases and the J gene lost 1 base, with 11 bases spanning the gap. DNA of the CDR3: TGCGCCAGCAGCACGGGGACACCCCAAGAGACCCAGTACTTC. Its protein product is CASSTGTPQETQYF.

V is TRBV5-1 and J is TRBJ2-7, with 8 bases fitting TRBD2. There are 15 residues in the CDR3. V lost 0 bases and J lost 5; bases outside the gene matches: 7. The germline gives CDR1 SGHRS, CDR2 YFSETQ. CDR3: CASSLAGGPQDEQYF. The CDR3 coding sequence is TGCGCCAGCAGCTTGGCGGGGGGGCCACAGGACGAGCAGTACTTC.

The gene calls are TRBV20-1 and TRBJ2-4; 7 bases map to TRBD2. Unmatched junction bases numbered 11, after V lost 3 bases and J lost 12 bases. The CDR3 has 13 residues. Germline CDR1 and CDR2: DFQATT and SNEGSKA (reference sequence). DNA for the CDR3: TGCAGTGCTAGTTTGATTAGCGGGCAGACTCAGTACTTC. It encodes CSASLISGQTQYF.

This rearrangement joins TRBV30 to TRBJ2-7; maybe TRBD1 (5 bases). Trimming cost V 4 bases and J 0 bases, with 10 bases left between them. Germline V lookup: CDR1 GTSNPN, CDR2 SVGIG (reference sequence). This CDR3 region has 13 residues. CDR3 nucleotides: TGTGCCTGGAACCCAGGGTCCTCCTACGAGCAGTACTTC. This sequence encodes CAWNPGSSYEQYF.